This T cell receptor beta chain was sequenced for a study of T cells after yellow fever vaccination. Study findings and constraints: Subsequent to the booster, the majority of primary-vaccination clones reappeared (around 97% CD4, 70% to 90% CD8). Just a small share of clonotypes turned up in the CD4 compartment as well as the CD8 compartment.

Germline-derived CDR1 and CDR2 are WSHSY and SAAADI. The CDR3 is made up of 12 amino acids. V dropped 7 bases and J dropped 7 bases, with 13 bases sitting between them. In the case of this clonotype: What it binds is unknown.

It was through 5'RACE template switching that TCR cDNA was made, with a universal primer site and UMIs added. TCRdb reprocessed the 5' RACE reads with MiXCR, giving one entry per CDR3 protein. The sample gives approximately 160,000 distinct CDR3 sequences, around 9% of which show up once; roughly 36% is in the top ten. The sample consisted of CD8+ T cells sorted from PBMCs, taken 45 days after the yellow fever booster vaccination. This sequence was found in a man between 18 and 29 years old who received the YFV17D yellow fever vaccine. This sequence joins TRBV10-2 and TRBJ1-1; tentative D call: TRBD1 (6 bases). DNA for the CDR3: TGCGCCAGCACCGATGGGGGCCGTGAAGCTTTCTTT. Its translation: CASTDGGREAFF.